The TCR beta chain under discussion was sequenced for a study of metastatic and nonmetastatic thyroid tumors (dated by TCRdb to the early 2020s). For the study in its entirety: Repertoires from peripheral blood and from tumor or nodule tissue samples of malignant and benign thyroid patients were compared. What the research found in general, with its limitations: In both blood and tumor samples, TCR beta diversity was reported to be significantly higher in malignant tumors than in benign nodules.

Via the germline V gene, CDR1 is SGHAT and CDR2 FQNNGV. The CDR3, cysteine through phenylalanine, is 14 amino acids long. Only CDR3 DNA is held: 42 bases, read in frame from base 1. The library was obtained by PCR. The reads were generated on an Illumina HiSeq 4000. High-throughput sequencing was used to profile the CDR3 region of the TCR beta-chain in every patient. Regarding the original processing steps: A classifier to discriminate distant-metastatic papillary thyroid cancer patients was built from CDR3 differences across clinicopathological groups. The Shannon index was used to assess repertoire diversity, and the Morisita-Horn index was used to assess tumor-blood repertoire similarity. TCRdb itself trimmed the public reads at Q25 with fastp, ran MiXCR and retained productive beta chains. TCRdb's processing, not the authors' own work, is the source of the V and J calls. The sample table records roughly 93,000 clones; about 13% of these occur just once. 11% of the sample rests with the top ten.

No treatment had been received by any patient before thyroid surgery. Using T-cell receptor beta sequencing, the study looked back at clinical samples from patients collected from about 2011 to 2018. This clone was recorded many times. It lacks a known antigen. The junction shows a germline mismatch at one end, possibly a read error. The sample was blood. The receptor chain draws on TRBV11-2 and TRBJ2-7; 10 central bases correspond to TRBD2. This receptor was taken from a female donor with papillary thyroid cancer or a benign thyroid nodule (not recorded which). Some clones in this sample may be carry-over from other donors' samples. The nucleotide sequence reads TGTGCCAGCAGTTTAGCGGGAGGTAGCTACGAGCAGTACTTC. Its translation is CASSLAGGSYEQYF.